This TCR beta chain was recorded in a study of cytomegalovirus exposure and HLA in healthy donors. Study background: An early release of data contained some 80 million unique TCRs, which came from HLA-typed donors.

Healthy bone marrow donors made up the cohort. With 60 Vbeta and 13 Jbeta primers, the PCR was carried out. The data were produced by immunoSEQ multiplex PCR, yet TCRdb's version contains in-frame clones alone and is incomplete. The top ten clones hold over 7.5% of a sample with more than 60,000 clones, approximately 74% of them seen once. The length of the CDR3 is 14 residues. The germline V and J ends were trimmed by 6 bases and 10 bases, with 21 bases remaining between them. Germline V gene data show CDR1 as KGHSH and CDR2 as LQKENI. The study, taken as a whole, reports: In a later analysis, at a false discovery rate of 0.05, approximately 16,000 TCR beta sequences matched HLA alleles. With later analysis, a missense DCLRE1C variant became linked to TCR beta V- and J-gene trimming.

Notes on this clone: Its antigen is not known.

The sequenced material came from PBMCs. The chain combines TRBV18 with TRBJ1-1; D is perhaps TRBD1 (6 bases). This clonotype was sampled from a man between 40 and 49 years old in good health and CMV-seropositive. The DNA for the CDR3 is TGTGCCAGCTCCCCCACCCGACAGGTTGGGGGAGCTTTCTTT. Protein sequence: CASSPTRQVGGAFF.